These 17 T cell receptor beta chains originate from one sample sequenced in a study of blood T cell repertoires in COVID-19. The method was immunoSEQ multiplex PCR; TCRdb's version includes in-frame clones alone and lacks a portion of them. The table records about 240,000 clones, almost 85% of them present only once. Sequences were obtained from peripheral blood. The source is a man in his fifties with acute or convalescent COVID-19.

This clone was observed a single time. The rearrangement joins TRBV10-1 to TRBJ2-2; 10 bases align to TRBD1. Germline V gene data show CDR1 as WNHNN and CDR2 as SYGVQD (reference sequence). The junction had 3 bases not matched to a gene; V was cut back by 6 bases and J by 5 bases. The length of the CDR3 is 14 residues. The CDR3 spells CASRRDRGTGELFF. Here the CDR3 DNA reads TGCGCCAGCAGGCGGGACAGGGGTACCGGGGAGCTGTTTTTT.

This clone came up once. The CDR3 nucleotides are TGTGCCAGCAGTTTCGGGCTAGCGTTGTTCTTC. This sequence encodes CASSFGLALFF. This rearrangement joins TRBV28 to TRBJ2-1; a possible D gene is TRBD2 (6 bases). The V gene lost 3 bases and the J gene lost 15 bases, with 12 bases spanning the gap. Germline-derived CDR1 and CDR2 are MDHEN and SYDVKM. The CDR3 runs to 11 residues.

V usage is TRBV19 and J usage is TRBJ2-5; TRBD2 matches at 7 bases. The CDR3 spans 15 residues. Looked up from germline, CDR1 is LNHDA and CDR2 is SQIVND (reference sequence). The ends lost 4 bases at V and 4 bases at J; junction bases unmatched: 9. The CDR3 sequence: CASSTLASEGETQYF. CDR3 coding DNA: TGTGCCAGTAGTACACTAGCGTCAGAGGGAGAGACCCAGTACTTC.

The J gene is TRBJ1-1, the V gene TRBV11-2; no firm D call. Germline lookup yields CDR1 SGHAT and CDR2 FQNNGV. The CDR3 extends over 13 amino acids. V lost 1 base to trimming and J lost 5 bases, with 8 bases between them. The CDR3 loop is CASSLAMRTEAFF. The CDR3 nucleotides are TGTGCCAGCAGCTTAGCTATGCGGACTGAAGCTTTCTTT.

V gene TRBV5-4 combines with J gene TRBJ2-3; TRBD2 matches at 7 bases. V shed 3 bases and J 0 bases; nucleotides not matched to a gene: 7. CDR3 length equals 16 residues. Germline V gene sequence: CDR1 SGHNT, CDR2 YYREEE (reference sequence). The CDR3 DNA reads TGTGCCAGCAGCTCGGGGAGGGACCAAAGCACAGATACGCAGTATTTT. It is translated as CASSSGRDQSTDTQYF.

The V call is TRBV5-6, the J call TRBJ1-1, with TRBD1 matching 9 bases. V dropped 4 bases and J dropped 1; count of bases not matched to a gene: 2. The CDR3 consists of 14 residues. CDR1 and CDR2 (germline): SGHDT, YYEEEE. The CDR3 region has the DNA TGTGCCAGCAGCCTGGACAGGGGGAACACTGAAGCTTTCTTT. Translation: CASSLDRGNTEAFF.

For this clone: In the same sample, other DNA sequences code for this CDR3. The chain employs TRBV7-8 and TRBJ1-3, with D hard to call. CDR1 and CDR2 (germline): SGHVS, FQNEAQ. The CDR3 has 14 residues. Trimming removed 1 base from V and 4 bases from J, with 8 bases in between. In DNA, the CDR3 is TGTGCCAGCAGCTTAGGGCATTCAGGAAACACCATATATTTT. Protein: CASSLGHSGNTIYF.

V is TRBV2 and J is TRBJ2-7; 8 bases match TRBD1. The CDR3 sequence is 13 residues long. Germline V lookup: CDR1 SNHLY, CDR2 FYNNEI. V was clipped by 11 bases and J by 5 bases; unmatched bases: 11. CDR3 in amino acids: CAGSRTGMDEQYF. CDR3 in DNA: TGTGCCGGCTCGAGGACAGGGATGGACGAGCAGTACTTC.

This clone was recorded once. V and J are TRBV19 and TRBJ2-5, with 8 bases matching TRBD1. Trimming took 6 bases from V and 2 from J; bases not matched to a gene: 8. CDR3 size: 15 residues. Per germline, CDR1 LNHDA and CDR2 SQIVND (reference sequence). In nucleotides, the CDR3 is TGTGCCAGTAGAGGGGACAGGTTTGGTCAAGAGACCCAGTACTTC. Residues: CASRGDRFGQETQYF.

The CDR3 is CASSEQRDQPQHF. CDR3 bases: TGTGCCAGTAGTGAACAGAGGGATCAGCCCCAGCATTTT. The chain has TRBV19 and TRBJ1-5; D gene unclear. The CDR3 spans 13 residues. Germline V gene data show CDR1 as LNHDA and CDR2 as SQIVND (reference sequence). V gave up 5 bases and J gave up 5 bases, with 10 bases separating them. Complete variable domain (other parts from reference TRBV19 and TRBJ1-5): DGGITQSPKYLFRKEGQNVTLSCEQNLNHDAMYWYRQDPGQGLRLIYYSQIVNDFQKGDIAEGYSVSREKKESFPLTVTSAQKNPTAFYLCASSEQRDQPQHFGDGTRLSIL.

The chain links TRBV6-5 to TRBJ1-5; 8 bases are a match to TRBD1. This CDR3 is 16 amino acids long. Germline values: CDR1 MNHEY, CDR2 SVGAGI. V shed 4 bases and J 10 bases; nucleotides not matched to a gene: 15. The CDR3 loop is CASSWAFGTGLAPQHF. The CDR3 bases are TGTGCCAGCAGTTGGGCCTTCGGGACAGGATTAGCTCCCCAGCATTTT.

In this sample, this clone turned up a few times. This chain uses TRBV6-2 or TRBV6-3 with TRBJ2-2, with TRBD2 matching 9 bases. CDR1 MNHEY and CDR2 SVGEGT come from the germline V gene. After removal of 6 bases from V and 5 bases from J, the junction contained 7 bases not matched to a gene. CDR3 length: 15 amino acids. This CDR3 is CASSRLADQTGELFF. CDR3 nucleotides: TGTGCCAGCAGCCGACTAGCGGACCAAACCGGGGAGCTGTTTTTT.

V and J are TRBV7-8 and TRBJ1-1, with D possibly TRBD1 on 6 matching bases. CDR1 is SGHVS and CDR2 is FQNEAQ in the germline V gene. The germline V and J ends were trimmed by 1 base and 3 bases, with 12 bases remaining between them. This CDR3 spans 15 amino acids. CDR3 protein: CASSLGGRGYTEAFF. CDR3 bases: TGTGCCAGCAGCTTAGGTGGCAGGGGTTACACTGAAGCTTTCTTT.

The rearrangement links TRBV27 to TRBJ2-3; 7 positions agree with TRBD1. The CDR3 length is 16 residues. From germline, CDR1 is MNHEY and CDR2 SMNVEV (reference sequence). The junction had 12 bases not matched to a gene; V was cut back by 5 bases and J by 4 bases. The CDR3 loop is CASSAIDRVIADTQYF. The CDR3 DNA follows: TGTGCCAGCAGTGCTATCGACAGGGTTATTGCAGATACGCAGTATTTT.

CDR3 amino acids: CASKSGRDTQYF. CDR3 sequence (DNA): TGTGCCAGCAAGAGCGGGAGGGATACGCAGTATTTT. V usage is TRBV2 and J usage is TRBJ2-3; 9 nucleotides line up with TRBD2. The germline CDR1 and CDR2 sequences are SNHLY and FYNNEI. CDR3 length equals 12 residues. Trimming cost V 7 bases and J 6 bases; bases outside gene matches: 2.

The chain links TRBV4-2 to TRBJ2-1; 7 bases fit TRBD2. This CDR3 is built from 14 residues. V shed 4 bases, J shed 5 bases, and the junction held 5 bases outside the gene matches. CDR1 and CDR2 from the germline V gene are LGHNA and YNFKEQ. This CDR3 reads CASSRLGTNNEQFF. CDR3 DNA: TGTGCCAGCAGCCGACTCGGGACTAACAATGAGCAGTTCTTC.

The chain has TRBV28 and TRBJ1-3; possible D gene TRBD1, 5 bases. Germline V CDR1 and CDR2: MDHEN, SYDVKM. Trimming removed 2 bases at V and 7 bases at J, with 6 bases between. The CDR3 totals 12 residues. The CDR3 DNA is TGTGCCAGCAGTTTAGGGGCCAACACCATATATTTT. Protein product: CASSLGANTIYF.